These T cell receptor beta chains were read from a single sample in a study of blood T cells in healthy people across ages. MiXCR, run by TCRdb on the 5' RACE reads, gives a single entry per CDR3 protein. The sample carries approximately 780,000 distinct CDR3 sequences, around 24% recorded once. The same specimen was also included in a second study, on T cells of mothers and their children.

The sample taken for sequencing was blood. The receptors here all came from a boy younger than 18 in good health. The CDR3 runs from the conserved cysteine through the conserved F or W. Fields, in order: clone size, V gene, J gene, D gene, CDR3 length, CDR3 DNA, CDR3 protein. A D gene is named only where the DNA matches it firmly. Clone size, where shown, is once, few, many, or a class for clones that have expanded.

abundance: few
v_gene: TRBV29-1
j_gene: TRBJ1-3
d_gene: .
len: 14
CDR3nt: TGCAGCGTAGTCCAGCCGGAGGCTGGAAACACCATATATTTT
CDR3aa: CSVVQPEAGNTIYF

abundance: .
v_gene: TRBV5-1
j_gene: TRBJ2-3
d_gene: .
len: 15
CDR3nt: TGCGCCAGCAGCCCGGGACAAATGGGCACAGATACGCAGTATTTT
CDR3aa: CASSPGQMGTDTQYF

abundance: .
v_gene: TRBV13
j_gene: TRBJ1-2
d_gene: .
len: 12
CDR3nt: TGTGCCAGCAGCCCGGGGGCGTCTGGCTACACCTTC
CDR3aa: CASSPGASGYTF

abundance: few
v_gene: TRBV2
j_gene: TRBJ1-3
d_gene: .
len: 15
CDR3nt: TGTGCCAGCAGTCCGACAGCTTTCTCTGGAAACACCATATATTTT
CDR3aa: CASSPTAFSGNTIYF

abundance: .
v_gene: TRBV29-1
j_gene: TRBJ2-4
d_gene: TRBD2
len: 13
CDR3nt: TGCAGCGTAATAGCGGGGGGGGAAAACATTCAGTACTTC
CDR3aa: CSVIAGGENIQYF

abundance: .
v_gene: TRBV10-3
j_gene: TRBJ2-7
d_gene: .
len: 14
CDR3nt: TGTGCCATCAGTCCGGAGACTAGAGTTGGCGAGCAGTACTTC
CDR3aa: CAISPETRVGEQYF

abundance: .
v_gene: TRBV19
j_gene: TRBJ2-1
d_gene: TRBD2
len: 11
CDR3nt: TGTGCCAGCTCCCGGGGGGGCAAGCAGTTCTTC
CDR3aa: CASSRGGKQFF

abundance: .
v_gene: TRBV7-2
j_gene: TRBJ1-1
d_gene: .
len: 13
CDR3nt: TGTGCCAGCAGCTGGACCATTGTCACTGAAGCTTTCTTT
CDR3aa: CASSWTIVTEAFF

abundance: few
v_gene: TRBV5-1
j_gene: TRBJ2-7
d_gene: .
len: 16
CDR3nt: TGCGCCAGCAGCTTGGGGGAACGGGACGGAGCCTACGAGCAGTACTTC
CDR3aa: CASSLGERDGAYEQYF

abundance: .
v_gene: TRBV7-2
j_gene: TRBJ1-3
d_gene: .
len: 15
CDR3nt: TGTGCCAGCAGCCGTAAGGGAGGGTACGGAAACACCATATATTTT
CDR3aa: CASSRKGGYGNTIYF